This TCR beta chain was recovered during a study of blood T cell repertoires in COVID-19. Some clones are missing from TCRdb's copy, which holds only in-frame ones; the method was immunoSEQ multiplex PCR. The table has about 150,000 clones, around 90% seen once. Germline lookup yields CDR1 MDHEN and CDR2 SYDVKM. V was clipped by 3 bases and J by 7 bases; unmatched bases: 3. This CDR3 comprises 14 residues. In regard to this clone: Other nucleotide sequences from this sample produce the same CDR3.

It was within 2 weeks before study entry that exposed participants met a COVID-19 case. The clonotype comes from a woman aged 40 to 55 who had been exposed to COVID-19. Sequenced: PBMCs or T cells enriched from blood (not recorded which). The chain combines TRBV28 with TRBJ1-5; 10 bases match TRBD1. The CDR3: CASSLGQGRQPQHF. The CDR3 nucleotides are TGTGCCAGCAGTTTGGGACAGGGGAGGCAGCCCCAGCATTTT. Full variable domain (remainder filled in from reference TRBV28 and TRBJ1-5): DVKVTQSSRYLVKRTGEKVFLECVQDMDHENMFWYRQDPGLGLRLIYFSYDVKMKEKGDIPEGYSVSREKKERFSLILESASTNQTSMYLCASSLGQGRQPQHFGDGTRLSIL.